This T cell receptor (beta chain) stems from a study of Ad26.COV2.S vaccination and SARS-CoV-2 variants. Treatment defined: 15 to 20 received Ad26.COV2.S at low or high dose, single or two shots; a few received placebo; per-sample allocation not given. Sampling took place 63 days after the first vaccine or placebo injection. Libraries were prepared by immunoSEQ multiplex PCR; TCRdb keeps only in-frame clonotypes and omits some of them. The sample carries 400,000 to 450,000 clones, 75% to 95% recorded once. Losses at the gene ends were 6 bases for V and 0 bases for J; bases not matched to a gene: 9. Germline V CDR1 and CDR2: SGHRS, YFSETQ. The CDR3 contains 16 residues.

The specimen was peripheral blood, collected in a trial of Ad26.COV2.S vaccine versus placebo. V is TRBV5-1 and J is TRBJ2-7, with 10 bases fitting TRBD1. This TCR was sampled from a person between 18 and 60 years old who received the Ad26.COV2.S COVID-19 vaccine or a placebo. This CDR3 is CASKPQGTGDSYEQYF. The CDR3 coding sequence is TGCGCCAGCAAACCCCAAGGGACAGGGGACTCCTACGAGCAGTACTTC.